Below, 29 T cell receptor beta chains from the same sample are listed, as sequenced in a study of T cell repertoires in cytomegalovirus infection. TCRdb used MiXCR to reprocess the reads, holding one entry per CDR3 protein. The sample yields more than 400,000 distinct CDR3 sequences, about 25% seen once. The source material was PBMCs. All receptors come from a human donor in good health (CMV status not recorded). Some clones in this sample may be carry-over from other donors' samples.

The table lists this clonotype with many counts. V and J are TRBV6-6 and TRBJ1-1; 10 bases fit TRBD1. Unmatched junction bases numbered 4, after V lost 6 bases and J lost 0 bases. The germline CDR1 and CDR2 sequences are MNHNY and SVGAGI (reference sequence). The CDR3 has 15 residues. The CDR3 DNA sequence: TGTGCCAGCAGCCCGGGACAGGGGATGAACACTGAAGCTTTCTTT. Its protein product is CASSPGQGMNTEAFF.

The rearrangement links TRBV19 to TRBJ2-1, with 12 bases aligning to TRBD1. V dropped 4 bases and J dropped 6; count of bases not matched to a gene: 7. From germline, CDR1 is LNHDA and CDR2 SQIVND (reference sequence). This CDR3 has 16 amino acids. The CDR3: CASSSTGTGGLNEQFF. Here the CDR3 DNA reads TGTGCCAGTAGTAGCACCGGGACAGGGGGCCTCAATGAGCAGTTCTTC.

About this clonotype: This clone may be a read error of a much larger clone one base away. The rearrangement links TRBV7-2 to TRBJ1-2, with 7 nucleotides matching TRBD1. Germline trimming cut 4 bases from V and 6 bases from J; bases unmatched to any gene: 11. Germline V lookup: CDR1 SGHTA, CDR2 FQGNSA. The CDR3 has 15 residues. The CDR3 spells CASSSPPGGGDGYTF. CDR3 nucleotide sequence: TGTGCCAGCAGCTCCCCCCCAGGGGGGGGCGATGGCTACACCTTC.

This sequence joins TRBV4-3 and TRBJ1-3, with 8 nucleotides matching TRBD1. Germline-derived CDR1 and CDR2 are LGHNA and YSLEER. V lost 0 bases to trimming and J lost 4 bases; unmatched junction nucleotides: 5. The CDR3 has 16 amino acids. In nucleotides, the CDR3 is TGCGCCAGCAGCCAAGAGGGGGACAGGATCGGAAACACCATATATTTT. It yields the protein CASSQEGDRIGNTIYF.

The chain links TRBV20-1 to TRBJ1-2; 8 bases map to TRBD1. The length of the CDR3 is 12 residues. Germline-derived CDR1 and CDR2 are DFQATT and SNEGSKA (reference sequence). V dropped 5 bases and J dropped 2; count of bases not matched to a gene: 1. CDR3 residues: CSARQGNYGYTF. The DNA for the CDR3 is TGCAGTGCTCGACAGGGGAACTATGGCTACACCTTC.

The chain recombines TRBV7-2 with TRBJ2-5; either TRBD1 or TRBD2 may fit D (7 bases each). In germline, CDR1 is SGHTA, CDR2 FQGNSA. The CDR3 runs 15 residues. Trimming removed 5 bases from V and 1 base from J, with 14 bases in between. The CDR3 loop reads CASSLGEGAQETQYF. DNA of the CDR3: TGTGCCAGCAGCCTAGGGGAGGGGGCCCAAGAGACCCAGTACTTC.

This clonotype was detected only a few times. This rearrangement joins TRBV7-3 to TRBJ2-2; 10 bases align to TRBD2. The germline V gene encodes CDR1 SGHTA and CDR2 FQGTGA. The CDR3 has 15 residues. V lost 5 bases to trimming and J lost 6 bases; unmatched junction nucleotides: 6. The CDR3 region is CASSPTGTSAGELFF. As DNA, the CDR3 is TGTGCCAGCAGCCCGACCGGGACTAGCGCCGGGGAGCTGTTTTTT.

In its sample, this clonotype was seen a few times. The chain uses TRBV28 and TRBJ1-1; 7 bases fit TRBD1. In germline, CDR1 is MDHEN, CDR2 SYDVKM. V lost 6 bases and J lost 1; bases outside the gene matches: 5. CDR3 length: 14 residues. CDR3 sequence reads: CASRADRENTEAFF. The CDR3 region has the DNA TGTGCCAGCAGGGCCGACAGGGAGAACACTGAAGCTTTCTTT.

This sequence joins TRBV20-1 and TRBJ2-3; either TRBD1 or TRBD2 may supply D (6 bases each). Between the trimmed V and J ends, which lost 5 bases and 4 bases, there was a span of 25 bases. The CDR3 is 17 amino acids. Germline V gene lookup returns CDR1 DFQATT and CDR2 SNEGSKA (reference sequence). This CDR3 reads CSAWRAGPGDHADTQYF. The CDR3 DNA sequence: TGCAGTGCTTGGAGAGCGGGCCCAGGGGATCATGCAGATACGCAGTATTTT.

This clonotype has a count of ten or more. The V call is TRBV6-1, the J call TRBJ2-5; maybe TRBD1 (5 bases). V gave up 2 bases and J gave up 4 bases, with 5 bases separating them. This CDR3 has 12 residues. Germline-derived CDR1 and CDR2 are MNHNS and SASEGT. The CDR3 sequence: CASSEQGETQYF. DNA for the CDR3: TGTGCCAGCAGTGAACAGGGAGAGACCCAGTACTTC.

The chain's CDR3 is CASSLGLAGGPAEQYV. Here the CDR3 DNA reads TGTGCCAGCAGCTTAGGACTAGCGGGAGGGCCGGCTGAGCAGTACGTC. This chain joins TRBV7-6 and TRBJ2-7; 14 nucleotides align to TRBD2. V shed 1 base, J shed 7 bases, and the junction held 6 bases outside the gene matches. The length of the CDR3 is 16 residues. Germline values: CDR1 SGHVS, CDR2 FNYEAQ.

V and J are TRBV6-2 or TRBV6-3 and TRBJ2-5; a possible D gene is TRBD2 (6 bases). Germline loops: CDR1 MNHEY, CDR2 SVGEGT. V lost 6 bases to trimming and J lost 1 base, with 18 bases between them. The CDR3 spans 16 residues. CDR3 DNA: TGTGCCAGCAGCAATCGGGCCACTAGCAGCCAAGAGACCCAGTACTTC. Translating gives CASSNRATSSQETQYF.

This sequence joins TRBV7-6 and TRBJ2-1, with D unresolved. The CDR3 totals 17 residues. CDR1 is SGHVS and CDR2 is FNYEAQ in the germline V gene. V dropped 5 bases and J dropped 0 bases, with 17 bases sitting between them. CDR3 amino acids: CASSPTFRNPSYNEQFF. For the CDR3, the DNA is TGTGCCAGCAGCCCCACATTCAGGAACCCCTCCTACAATGAGCAGTTCTTC.

The rearrangement links TRBV28 to TRBJ2-3; TRBD1 aligns across 8 bases. Unmatched junction bases numbered 2, after V lost 6 bases and J lost 3 bases. There are 13 residues in the CDR3. The V gene's germline CDR1 is MDHEN and CDR2 SYDVKM. The CDR3 bases are TGTGCCAGCAGGCGACAGGGGACAGATACGCAGTATTTT. Residues: CASRRQGTDTQYF.

This clonotype was recorded at least ten times. The chain links TRBV11-2 to TRBJ1-4; 8 nucleotides agree with TRBD1. Per germline, CDR1 SGHAT and CDR2 FQNNGV. Trimming cost V 5 bases and J 8 bases; bases outside gene matches: 13. The CDR3 contains 16 residues. The CDR3 sequence: CASSSTQTGDGEKLFF. The CDR3 nucleotides read TGTGCCAGCAGCAGCACCCAGACAGGGGATGGCGAAAAACTGTTTTTT.

V usage is TRBV27 and J usage is TRBJ2-1, with 7 bases fitting TRBD1. The CDR3 length is 15 residues. Trimming removed 1 base from V and 4 bases from J; junction bases left unmatched: 4. Germline V CDR1 and CDR2: MNHEY, SMNVEV (reference sequence). The CDR3 nucleotides read TGTGCCAGCAGTTTATTTTTGACAGGGTACAATGAGCAGTTCTTC. This translates into CASSLFLTGYNEQFF.

This clonotype was observed a few times. J is TRBJ1-2 and V is TRBV6-1; no clear D gene. The V and J ends lost 6 bases and 4 bases respectively, with 9 bases between them. The CDR3 runs 12 residues. Germline assignment: CDR1 MNHNS and CDR2 SASEGT. DNA of the CDR3: TGTGCCAGCAGCTCCCGATCCTATGGCTACACCTTC. Translating it yields CASSSRSYGYTF.

This clonotype appeared a few times. The chain links TRBV5-1 to TRBJ1-4; 7 bases are shared with TRBD1. Germline V gene lookup returns CDR1 SGHRS and CDR2 YFSETQ. The V and J ends lost 3 bases and 8 bases, in that order; junction bases with no gene match: 10. This CDR3 comprises 15 residues. The CDR3 DNA is TGCGCCAGCAGCTACGGACAGGAAGGAGGGGAAAAACTGTTTTTT. It translates to CASSYGQEGGEKLFF. Supplemented by reference TRBV5-1 and TRBJ1-4, the full variable domain reads KAGVTQTPRYLIKTRGQQVTLSCSPISGHRSVSWYQQTPGQGLQFLFEYFSETQRNKGNFPGRFSGRQFSNSRSEMNVSTLELGDSALYLCASSYGQEGGEKLFFGSGTQLSVL.

Only a few counts were recorded for this clonotype. This chain uses TRBV7-2 with TRBJ2-1; D is ambiguous. The V end was cut by 0 bases, the J end by 7 bases, with 10 bases between. The germline V gene encodes CDR1 SGHTA and CDR2 FQGNSA. The CDR3 is made up of 14 amino acids. Here the CDR3 DNA reads TGTGCCAGCAGCTTAGCGTTCAGTCAGAATGAGCAGTTCTTC. Amino acid sequence: CASSLAFSQNEQFF.

The V gene is TRBV13, the J gene TRBJ1-4; D remains ambiguous. The CDR3 is made up of 15 amino acids. The germline V gene has CDR1 PRHDT and CDR2 FYEKMQ (reference sequence). V was pared by 4 bases and J by 6 bases, with 15 bases between. CDR3 loop: CASSSGGGSYEKLFF. The CDR3 bases are TGTGCCAGCAGCTCGGGAGGAGGGTCGTATGAAAAACTGTTTTTT.

The sample holds a few counts of this clonotype. The gene calls are TRBV7-9 and TRBJ2-1; tentatively, D is TRBD1 or TRBD2 (6 bases each). CDR1 SEHNR and CDR2 FQNEAQ come from the germline V gene (reference sequence). Trimming pared 4 bases from V and 0 bases from J, leaving 16 bases between. The CDR3 has 17 residues. CDR3 DNA: TGTGCCAGCAGCTCCAAATCCGGGGGCGACTCCTACAATGAGCAGTTCTTC. Protein sequence: CASSSKSGGDSYNEQFF.

This clonotype was counted at least ten times. The chain carries TRBV6-5 and TRBJ2-2, with TRBD2 matching over 9 bases. The V gene's germline CDR1 is MNHEY and CDR2 SVGAGI. The CDR3 consists of 17 residues. V was clipped by 1 base and J by 2 bases; unmatched bases: 5. The CDR3 sequence is CASSYFSGSTNTGELFF. DNA of the CDR3: TGTGCCAGCAGTTACTTTAGCGGGAGCACCAACACCGGGGAGCTGTTTTTT.

This clonotype was observed a few times. The J gene is TRBJ2-5, the V gene TRBV28, with a possible D match to TRBD1 (6 bases). The CDR3 covers 16 residues. V lost 2 bases and J 2 bases, leaving 15 bases between the germline ends. Germline loops: CDR1 MDHEN, CDR2 SYDVKM. The CDR3 nucleotides are TGTGCCAGCAGTTTACGGACCCCGGGACAACAAGAGACCCAGTACTTC. It is translated as CASSLRTPGQQETQYF.

The rearrangement uses TRBV7-9 and TRBJ1-3; no clear D. V gave up 3 bases and J gave up 0 bases, with 9 bases separating them. CDR3 length: 15 residues. Germline CDR1 is SEHNR and CDR2 is FQNEAQ (reference sequence). The CDR3 loop reads CASSFGVGSGNTIYF. The CDR3, as DNA: TGTGCCAGCAGCTTTGGGGTCGGCTCTGGAAACACCATATATTTT.

This clonotype was observed a few times. V and J are TRBV7-7 and TRBJ2-5; D gene ambiguous. The germline gives CDR1 SSHAT, CDR2 FNYEAQ (reference sequence). The CDR3 is 13 amino acids. V was cut by 1 base and J by 3 bases, with 6 bases left in between. The CDR3 nucleotides read TGTGCCAGCAGCTTAGATAGAGAAGAGACCCAGTACTTC. It encodes CASSLDREETQYF. Looking up the rest from reference TRBV7-7 and TRBJ2-5 gives the full variable domain: GAGVSQSPRYKVTKRGQDVTLRCDPISSHATLYWYQQALGQGPEFLTYFNYEAQPDKSGLPSDRFSAERPEGSISTLTIQRTEQRDSAMYRCASSLDREETQYFGPGTRLLVL.

The chain carries TRBV6-8 and TRBJ1-2; TRBD1 aligns across 7 bases. Germline CDR1 MNHGY, CDR2 SAAAGT. Trimming removed 6 bases from V and 10 bases from J; junction bases left unmatched: 11. The CDR3 is made up of 13 amino acids. The CDR3 region is CASRNSGTDVYTF. The DNA for the CDR3 is TGTGCCAGCAGAAACTCCGGGACAGATGTCTACACCTTC.

This rearrangement joins TRBV5-1 to TRBJ2-1, with TRBD2 identical over 10 bases. CDR3 length equals 15 residues. Germline V gene sequence: CDR1 SGHRS, CDR2 YFSETQ. V gave up 4 bases and J gave up 6 bases; unmatched junction bases: 7. CDR3 sequence reads: CASSESLAGVNEQFF. DNA for the CDR3: TGCGCCAGCAGCGAATCCCTAGCGGGAGTCAATGAGCAGTTCTTC.

The rearrangement uses TRBV7-9 and TRBJ2-5; D not resolved. This CDR3 region has 13 residues. Germline CDR1 SEHNR, CDR2 FQNEAQ (reference sequence). V shed 5 bases and J shed 5 bases, with 12 bases lying between them. The CDR3 DNA reads as TGTGCCAGCAGCGCCTTGAACTACGAGACCCAGTACTTC. It is translated as CASSALNYETQYF.

This chain connects TRBV20-1 to TRBJ2-1; 8 positions agree with TRBD2. Germline V lookup: CDR1 DFQATT, CDR2 SNEGSKA (reference sequence). The CDR3 has 16 amino acids. Trimming at V came to 0 bases and at J to 8 bases, leaving 12 bases not matched to a gene. The CDR3 reads CSARDPGGGRIDEQFF. In DNA, the CDR3 is TGCAGTGCTAGAGATCCGGGGGGGGGCCGGATCGATGAGCAGTTCTTC.